This T cell receptor (beta chain) appears in the sequencing data of a study of OX40 agonist ivuxolimab in advanced cancers. The method was immunoSEQ multiplex PCR; TCRdb's version includes in-frame clones alone and lacks a portion of them. The profile shows about 67,000 clones, 91% of them singletons. V lost 2 bases and J 2 bases, leaving 9 bases between the germline ends. Per germline, CDR1 SGHNT and CDR2 YYREEE (reference sequence). This CDR3 contains 14 residues. Here the sequenced sample was CD4+ or CD8+ T cells sorted from blood, taken in a trial of the OX40 agonist ivuxolimab. The clonotype was recovered from an adult with an advanced solid tumor such as melanoma, head and neck, liver or kidney cancer. The chain carries TRBV5-4 and TRBJ2-3, with no clear D. The CDR3 DNA is TGTGCCAGCAGCTTACTACGCGACACAGATACGCAGTATTTT. Residues: CASSLLRDTDTQYF.